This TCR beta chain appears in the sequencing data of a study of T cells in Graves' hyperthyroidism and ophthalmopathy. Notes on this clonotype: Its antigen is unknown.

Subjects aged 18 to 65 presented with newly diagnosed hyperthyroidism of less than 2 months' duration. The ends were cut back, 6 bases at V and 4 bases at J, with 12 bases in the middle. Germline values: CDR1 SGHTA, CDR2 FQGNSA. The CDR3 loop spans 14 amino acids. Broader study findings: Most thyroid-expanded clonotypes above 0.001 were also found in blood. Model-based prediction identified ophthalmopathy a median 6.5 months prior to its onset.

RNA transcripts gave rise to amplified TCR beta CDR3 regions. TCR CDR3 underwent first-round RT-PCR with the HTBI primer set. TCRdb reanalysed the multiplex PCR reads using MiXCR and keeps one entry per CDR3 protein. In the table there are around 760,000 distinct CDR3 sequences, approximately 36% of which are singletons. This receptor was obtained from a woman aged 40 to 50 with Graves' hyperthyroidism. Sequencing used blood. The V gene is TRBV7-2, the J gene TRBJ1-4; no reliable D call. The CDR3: CASSSVDLNEKLFF. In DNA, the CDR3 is TGTGCCAGCAGTTCGGTAGATCTTAATGAAAAACTGTTTTTT.